The 10 T cell receptor beta chains in this list originate from one sample, sequenced in a study of response to subunit inactivated influenza vaccine. TCRdb ran MiXCR on the RT-PCR reads and lists one entry per CDR3 protein. This table has about 620,000 distinct CDR3 sequences, around 10% appearing once. The same data also went into a second study, on T cells expressing NK-cell markers. That source notes: TCR beta libraries carry UMIs added by 5'RACE template switching.

Source: PBMCs from blood, taken on the day of vaccination. Receptors originate from a man in his fifties who received an inactivated influenza vaccine.

This clonotype came up many times. The chain uses TRBV7-9 and TRBJ1-4; D remains ambiguous. Trimming removed 3 bases from V and 8 bases from J, with 7 bases in between. This CDR3 has 12 residues. Germline CDR1 and CDR2: SEHNR and FQNEAQ (reference sequence). As DNA, the CDR3 is TGTGCCAGCAGCTTTCACGGAGAAAAACTGTTTTTT. Its protein is CASSFHGEKLFF.

The chain links TRBV7-2 to TRBJ2-7; D is possibly TRBD2 (6 bases). The V end lost 1 base, the J end lost 1 base, and 14 bases lay between the germline ends. Germline CDR1 reads SGHTA; CDR2 reads FQGNSA. The CDR3 has 16 residues. CDR3 sequence (DNA): TGTGCCAGCAGCTTAGTAGGCGGGGCGAGATCCTACGAGCAGTACTTC. Amino acid sequence: CASSLVGGARSYEQYF.

The sample holds a few counts of this clonotype. This chain links TRBV6-5 with TRBJ2-1; 7 nucleotides line up with TRBD1. Germline-derived CDR1 and CDR2 are MNHEY and SVGAGI. This CDR3 is built from 15 residues. V trimming: 0 bases; J trimming: 5 bases; junction bases outside the gene matches: 4. Written as DNA, the CDR3 is TGTGCCAGCAGTTACTCGAGGGACAGTAACAATGAGCAGTTCTTC. Translation: CASSYSRDSNNEQFF.

J is TRBJ2-3 and V is TRBV3-1; D gene unclear. Germline V gene data show CDR1 as LGHDT and CDR2 as YNNKEL (reference sequence). Trimming removed 1 base from V and 2 bases from J, with 10 bases in between. The CDR3 has 15 amino acids. CDR3 sequence reads: CASSQGSSPTDTQYF. In DNA form, the CDR3 reads TGTGCCAGCAGCCAAGGGTCCAGCCCCACAGATACGCAGTATTTT.

This clonotype was observed a handful of times. The chain couples TRBV20-1 to TRBJ2-1; 9 positions match TRBD2. Trimming at V came to 3 bases and at J to 0 bases, leaving 12 bases not matched to a gene. Germline V gives CDR1 DFQATT, CDR2 SNEGSKA (reference sequence). This CDR3 is 18 amino acids long. The CDR3 nucleotides are TGCAGTGCTAGTCTCCGAGGTAGCGGGGGCCGCTCCTACAATGAGCAGTTCTTC. It translates to CSASLRGSGGRSYNEQFF.

The chain has TRBV29-1 and TRBJ2-1; tentative D call: TRBD2 (6 bases). The CDR3 sequence is 12 residues long. Trimming removed 4 bases from V and 7 bases from J, with 11 bases in between. From germline, CDR1 is SQVTM and CDR2 ANQGSEA. CDR3 protein: CSVGLARNEQFF. For the CDR3, the DNA is TGCAGCGTTGGCCTAGCGAGGAATGAGCAGTTCTTC.

Many counts were recorded for this clonotype. The chain joins TRBV24-1 to TRBJ2-7, with D unresolved. This CDR3 is 12 amino acids long. CDR1 and CDR2 from the germline V gene are KGHDR and SFDVKD. Deletions cut 4 bases from V and 6 bases from J, with 9 bases between. The CDR3 region has the DNA TGTGCCACCAGTGACAGCCCTGGCGAGCAGTACTTC. It is translated as CATSDSPGEQYF.

This chain links TRBV28 with TRBJ2-3, with 9 bases that match TRBD1. The germline V gene has CDR1 MDHEN and CDR2 SYDVKM. This CDR3 contains 14 residues. With 7 bases clipped from V and 6 bases from J, the junction kept 8 bases outside the gene matches. This CDR3 is CASTTGGVGDTQYF. CDR3 DNA: TGTGCCAGCACCACAGGGGGCGTAGGGGATACGCAGTATTTT.

There are a few counts of this clonotype. This chain joins TRBV2 and TRBJ2-1; possible D gene TRBD2, 6 bases. V was pared by 3 bases and J by 3 bases, with 12 bases between. Per the germline V gene, CDR1 is SNHLY and CDR2 is FYNNEI. The CDR3 totals 15 residues. Here the CDR3 DNA reads TGTGCCAGCAGTGAGAGAGGGAGGTACTACAATGAGCAGTTCTTC. Translating gives CASSERGRYYNEQFF.

The chain combines TRBV6-2 or TRBV6-3 with TRBJ2-1, with a tentative D call TRBD2 (5 bases). The V end was cut by 5 bases, the J end by 13 bases, with 12 bases between. This CDR3 comprises 11 residues. Germline assignment: CDR1 MNHEY and CDR2 SVGEGT. Here the CDR3 reads CASSPSSRQFF. The CDR3, as DNA: TGTGCCAGCAGTCCTTCTAGCCGTCAGTTCTTC.